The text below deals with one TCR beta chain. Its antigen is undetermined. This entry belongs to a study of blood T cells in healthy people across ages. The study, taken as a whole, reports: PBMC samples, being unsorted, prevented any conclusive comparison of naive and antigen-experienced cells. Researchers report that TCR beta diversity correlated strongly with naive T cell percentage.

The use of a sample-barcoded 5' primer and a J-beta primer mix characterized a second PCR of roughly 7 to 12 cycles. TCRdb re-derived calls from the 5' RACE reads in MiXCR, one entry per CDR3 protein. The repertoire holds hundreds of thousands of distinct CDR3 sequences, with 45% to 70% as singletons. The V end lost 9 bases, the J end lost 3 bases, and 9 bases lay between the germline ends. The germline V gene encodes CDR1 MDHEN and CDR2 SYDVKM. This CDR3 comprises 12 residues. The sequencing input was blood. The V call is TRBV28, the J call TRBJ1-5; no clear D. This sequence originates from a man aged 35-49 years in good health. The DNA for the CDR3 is TGTGCCAGTTTGGCGGTCAATCAGCCCCAGCATTTT. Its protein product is CASLAVNQPQHF.